These T cell receptor beta chains were read from a single sample in a study of T cells after yellow fever vaccination. TCRdb reanalysed the 5' RACE reads using MiXCR and keeps one entry per CDR3 protein. The table includes about 160,000 distinct CDR3 sequences, approximately 6.8% detected once. This material consisted of CD4+ T cells sorted from PBMCs, taken roughly 5 days after the first yellow fever vaccination. These receptors were obtained from a man between 18 and 29 years old who received the YFV17D yellow fever vaccine. Each CDR3 is given with its conserved first and last residue. The D gene is left open where the match is weak. Not every row has a clone size; where given, it reads once, few, many or a size class.

CASSPPWARVAAEAFF | TGTGCCAGCTCACCACCGTGGGCCAGGGTGGCGGCTGAAGCTTTCTTT | many | TRBJ1-1 | - | TRBV18
CASSIRQGGTSPLHF | TGTGCCAGCAGTATAAGACAAGGGGGCACGTCACCCCTCCACTTT | - | TRBJ1-6 | TRBD1 | TRBV7-2
CASSQGTGLNTQYF | TGTGCCAGCAGTCAAGGGACAGGGCTGAATACGCAGTATTTT | - | TRBJ2-3 | TRBD1 | TRBV6-1
CASTSGTGVTEAFF | TGTGCCAGCACCTCCGGGACAGGGGTAACTGAAGCTTTCTTT | - | TRBJ1-1 | TRBD1 | TRBV2
CATSDHRTGSYNEQFF | TGTGCCACCAGTGATCATAGGACAGGATCCTACAATGAGCAGTTCTTC | many | TRBJ2-1 | TRBD1 | TRBV24-1
CASSFSGGAFYNEQFF | TGTGCCAGCAGTTTTAGCGGGGGGGCTTTCTACAATGAGCAGTTCTTC | - | TRBJ2-1 | TRBD2 | TRBV5-5
CSVEYTSTKYLLETQYF | TGCAGCGTTGAGTATACGTCTACGAAATATTTGTTAGAGACCCAGTACTTC | many | TRBJ2-5 | - | TRBV29-1
CSARKRYEQYF | TGCAGTGCCCGAAAGAGGTACGAGCAGTACTTC | - | TRBJ2-7 | - | TRBV20-1
CASSPNRPGLSTGELFF | TGTGCCAGCAGCCCCAACCGACCGGGACTCTCCACCGGGGAGCTGTTTTTT | - | TRBJ2-2 | - | TRBV11-2
CASSEQPGDTGELFF | TGTGCCAGCAGTGAACAACCCGGCGACACCGGGGAGCTGTTTTTT | many | TRBJ2-2 | - | TRBV2
CATARDRSNEKLFF | TGTGCCACGGCCCGGGACAGATCTAATGAAAAACTGTTTTTT | many | TRBJ1-4 | TRBD1 | TRBV27
CASSLAGVPNQPQHF | TGTGCCAGCAGTTTAGCGGGGGTGCCGAATCAGCCCCAGCATTTT | - | TRBJ1-5 | - | TRBV12-3/TRBV12-4
CASRSGQGKTEAFF | TGCGCCAGCAGATCGGGACAGGGAAAAACTGAAGCTTTCTTT | - | TRBJ1-1 | TRBD1 | TRBV5-1
CASSTWGRGETQYF | TGTGCCAGCAGCACATGGGGCAGGGGAGAGACCCAGTACTTC | - | TRBJ2-5 | - | TRBV5-4
CASSGAIRTARTDTQYF | TGTGCCAGCAGTGGGGCCATCCGGACCGCGCGCACAGATACGCAGTATTTT | many | TRBJ2-3 | - | TRBV6-1
CASSQYLAGGIQETQYF | TGTGCCAGCAGCCAGTATCTAGCGGGGGGAATCCAAGAGACCCAGTACTTC | many | TRBJ2-5 | TRBD2 | TRBV4-2
CASSSSGQGHSPLHF | TGTGCCAGCAGCTCTTCGGGACAGGGGCATTCACCCCTCCACTTT | many | TRBJ1-6 | TRBD1 | TRBV7-3
CASSFSWGFSSEAFF | TGTGCCAGTAGCTTCTCGTGGGGTTTCTCGTCTGAAGCTTTCTTT | few | TRBJ1-1 | - | TRBV19
CASSLVRGETQYF | TGCGCCAGCAGCTTGGTTCGGGGAGAGACCCAGTACTTC | many | TRBJ2-5 | - | TRBV5-1
CASSFRDEGYMNTEAFF | TGTGCCAGCAGTTTCAGGGACGAGGGATACATGAACACTGAAGCTTTCTTT | many | TRBJ1-1 | - | TRBV12-3/TRBV12-4
CASSQVYGGAQETQYF | TGCGCCAGCAGCCAAGTGTACGGGGGAGCACAAGAGACCCAGTACTTC | many | TRBJ2-5 | - | TRBV4-1
CARAQETQYF | TGTGCCCGAGCTCAGGAGACCCAGTACTTC | many | TRBJ2-5 | - | TRBV5-6
CASSYSMVDSYEQYF | TGTGCCAGCAGTTACTCGATGGTAGATTCCTACGAGCAGTACTTC | - | TRBJ2-7 | - | TRBV6-5
CASSYRARNQPQHF | TGTGCCAGCAGTTACAGGGCTCGCAATCAGCCCCAGCATTTT | many | TRBJ1-5 | - | TRBV6-5
CASGLGTAAEPQYF | TGTGCTAGTGGTCTAGGGACCGCGGCCGAGCCGCAGTATTTT | - | TRBJ2-3 | - | TRBV12-5
CASSSTPGQRGETQYF | TGCGCCAGCAGCTCAACCCCGGGACAGAGGGGAGAGACCCAGTACTTC | - | TRBJ2-5 | TRBD1 | TRBV5-1
CASSRETNTEAFF | TGTGCCAGCTCTAGAGAGACGAACACTGAAGCTTTCTTT | many | TRBJ1-1 | - | TRBV28
CASSIGNNQPQHF | TGTGCCAGTAGTATCGGAAACAATCAGCCCCAGCATTTT | many | TRBJ1-5 | - | TRBV19
CAISEFQGENYEQYF | TGTGCCATCAGTGAGTTTCAGGGGGAAAACTACGAGCAGTACTTC | - | TRBJ2-7 | TRBD1 | TRBV10-3
CASSRPLDTEAFF | TGTGCCAGCAGTCGACCGCTGGACACTGAAGCTTTCTTT | few | TRBJ1-1 | - | TRBV5-8
CASSQDGGQGGLPQHF | TGCGCCAGCAGCCAAGATGGGGGCCAGGGTGGCCTGCCCCAGCATTTT | few | TRBJ1-5 | - | TRBV4-3
CSARPRLLSYNEQFF | TGCAGTGCTAGGCCGCGGCTCCTCTCCTACAATGAGCAGTTCTTC | many | TRBJ2-1 | - | TRBV20-1
CASSQGTDGNTIYF | TGTGCCAGCAGCCAGGGGACAGATGGAAACACCATATATTTT | few | TRBJ1-3 | TRBD1 | TRBV4-2
CASRQGQGSQPQHF | TGTGCCAGCAGACAGGGACAGGGGTCTCAGCCCCAGCATTTT | few | TRBJ1-5 | TRBD1 | TRBV6-5
CSVEEVAGKGYTF | TGCAGCGTTGAAGAGGTGGCAGGGAAGGGCTACACCTTC | many | TRBJ1-2 | - | TRBV29-1
CAWKGIGETQYF | TGTGCCTGGAAGGGGATCGGAGAGACCCAGTACTTC | few | TRBJ2-5 | - | TRBV30
CASSLEGLTYTEAFF | TGTGCCAGCAGCTTAGAGGGATTAACTTATACTGAAGCTTTCTTT | few | TRBJ1-1 | - | TRBV7-2
CASPRGTGHADTEAFF | TGTGCCAGCCCCCGGGGGACGGGTCATGCGGACACTGAAGCTTTCTTT | few | TRBJ1-1 | - | TRBV6-2/TRBV6-3
CSGDTEIGDTQYF | TGCAGTGGGGACACCGAAATAGGGGATACGCAGTATTTT | - | TRBJ2-3 | - | TRBV20-1
CASSLVAGGGAEAFF | TGCGCCAGCAGCTTGGTTGCAGGGGGCGGAGCTGAAGCTTTCTTT | many | TRBJ1-1 | TRBD1 | TRBV5-1
CASSPTLAGGPAKNIQYF | TGTGCCAGCAGCCCTACTCTAGCGGGGGGGCCTGCCAAAAACATTCAGTACTTC | - | TRBJ2-4 | TRBD2 | TRBV11-2
CSAPQPLEALNWGSYNEQFF | TGCAGTGCCCCCCAGCCACTAGAAGCACTAAACTGGGGGTCCTACAATGAGCAGTTCTTC | - | TRBJ2-1 | - | TRBV20-1
CASRQLAESTDTQYF | TGCGCCAGCAGGCAACTAGCGGAGAGCACAGATACGCAGTATTTT | few | TRBJ2-3 | TRBD2 | TRBV5-1
CASSLVGDVYTEAFF | TGTGCCAGCAGCTTGGTGGGGGATGTTTACACTGAAGCTTTCTTT | - | TRBJ1-1 | - | TRBV5-6
CASSTPRWQGSSGANVLTF | TGTGCCAGCAGCACACCCCGGTGGCAGGGCTCTTCTGGGGCCAACGTCCTGACTTTC | few | TRBJ2-6 | - | TRBV9
CAISESMVAGNTGELFF | TGTGCCATCAGTGAGTCGATGGTAGCGGGAAACACCGGGGAGCTGTTTTTT | - | TRBJ2-2 | TRBD2 | TRBV10-3
CASSSGTSYYNEQFF | TGTGCCAGCAGCTCCGGGACTAGCTATTACAATGAGCAGTTCTTC | - | TRBJ2-1 | TRBD2 | TRBV3-1
CTSSLAVGGGETQYF | TGTACCAGCAGCTTAGCCGTCGGGGGAGGTGAGACCCAGTACTTC | - | TRBJ2-5 | - | TRBV7-2
CASSSAMFGNTIYF | TGTGCCAGCAGCTCCGCTATGTTTGGAAACACCATATATTTT | few | TRBJ1-3 | - | TRBV7-2
CASSSNLDSTDTQYF | TGTGCCAGCAGCTCCAATCTGGACAGCACAGATACGCAGTATTTT | few | TRBJ2-3 | - | TRBV28
CASSPPNRAQNTEAFF | TGTGCCAGCTCACCACCGAACAGGGCGCAAAACACTGAAGCTTTCTTT | few | TRBJ1-1 | - | TRBV18
CASSFDYEQYF | TGCGCCAGCAGCTTCGACTACGAGCAGTACTTC | many | TRBJ2-7 | - | TRBV5-1
CSAGGGHSYNEQFF | TGCAGTGCTGGCGGGGGCCACTCCTACAATGAGCAGTTCTTC | many | TRBJ2-1 | - | TRBV20-1
CASSQAGGPNNEQFF | TGCGCCAGCAGCCAGGCAGGGGGCCCTAACAATGAGCAGTTCTTC | many | TRBJ2-1 | TRBD1 | TRBV10-1